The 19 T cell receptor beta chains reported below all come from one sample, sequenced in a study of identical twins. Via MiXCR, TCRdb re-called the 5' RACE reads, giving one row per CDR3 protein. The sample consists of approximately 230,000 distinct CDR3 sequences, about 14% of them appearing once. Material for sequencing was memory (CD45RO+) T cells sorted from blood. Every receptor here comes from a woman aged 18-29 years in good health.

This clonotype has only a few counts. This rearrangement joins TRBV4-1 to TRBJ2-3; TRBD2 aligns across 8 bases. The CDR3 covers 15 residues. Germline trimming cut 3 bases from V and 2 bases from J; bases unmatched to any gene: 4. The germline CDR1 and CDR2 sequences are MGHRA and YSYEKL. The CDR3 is CASSHRSGNTDTQYF. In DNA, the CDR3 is TGCGCCAGCAGCCACCGTAGCGGGAACACAGATACGCAGTATTTT.

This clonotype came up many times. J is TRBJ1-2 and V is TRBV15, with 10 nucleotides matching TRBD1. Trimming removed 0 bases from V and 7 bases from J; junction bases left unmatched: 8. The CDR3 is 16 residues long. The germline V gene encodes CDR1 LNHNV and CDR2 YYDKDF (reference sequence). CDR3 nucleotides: TGTGCCACCAGCAGAGATCCGGGACAGGGGACCCTTGGCTACACCTTC. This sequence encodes CATSRDPGQGTLGYTF.

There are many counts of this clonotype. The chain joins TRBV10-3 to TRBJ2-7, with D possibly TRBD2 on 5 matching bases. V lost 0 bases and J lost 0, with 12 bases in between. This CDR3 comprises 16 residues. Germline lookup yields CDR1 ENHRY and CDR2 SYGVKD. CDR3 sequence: CAISESNPGNSYEQYF. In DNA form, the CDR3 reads TGTGCCATCAGTGAGTCGAATCCGGGGAACTCCTACGAGCAGTACTTC.

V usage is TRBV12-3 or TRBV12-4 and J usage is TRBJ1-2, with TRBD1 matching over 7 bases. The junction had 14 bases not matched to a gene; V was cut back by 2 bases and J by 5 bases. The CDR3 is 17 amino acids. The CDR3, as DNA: TGTGCCAGCAGTTTAAGACAGGGAGGATATGGTCGGTATGGCTACACCTTC. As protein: CASSLRQGGYGRYGYTF.

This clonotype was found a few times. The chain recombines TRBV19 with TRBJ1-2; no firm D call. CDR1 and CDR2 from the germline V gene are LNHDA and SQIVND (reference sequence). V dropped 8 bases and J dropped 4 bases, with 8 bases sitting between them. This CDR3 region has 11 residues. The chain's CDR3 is CASGVGYGYTF. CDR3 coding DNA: TGTGCCAGTGGAGTAGGCTATGGCTACACCTTC.

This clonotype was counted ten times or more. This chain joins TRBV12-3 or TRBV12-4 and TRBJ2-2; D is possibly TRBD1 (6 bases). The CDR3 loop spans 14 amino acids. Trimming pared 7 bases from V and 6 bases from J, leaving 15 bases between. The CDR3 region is CASTQARGSGELFF. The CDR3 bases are TGTGCCAGCACCCAGGCGAGGGGGTCCGGGGAGCTGTTTTTT.

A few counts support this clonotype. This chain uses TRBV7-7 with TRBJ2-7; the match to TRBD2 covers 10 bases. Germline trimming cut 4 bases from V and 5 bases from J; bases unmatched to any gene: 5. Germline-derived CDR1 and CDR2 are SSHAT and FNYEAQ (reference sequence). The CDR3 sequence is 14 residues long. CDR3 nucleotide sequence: TGTGCCAGCAGCTCCGGGACTAGCGTTCACGAGCAGTACTTC. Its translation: CASSSGTSVHEQYF.

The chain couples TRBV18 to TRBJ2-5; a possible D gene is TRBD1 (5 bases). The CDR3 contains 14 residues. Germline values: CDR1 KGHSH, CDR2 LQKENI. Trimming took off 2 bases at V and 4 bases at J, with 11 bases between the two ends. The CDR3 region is CASSPIGARETQYF. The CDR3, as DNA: TGTGCCAGCTCACCAATTGGGGCGCGAGAGACCCAGTACTTC.

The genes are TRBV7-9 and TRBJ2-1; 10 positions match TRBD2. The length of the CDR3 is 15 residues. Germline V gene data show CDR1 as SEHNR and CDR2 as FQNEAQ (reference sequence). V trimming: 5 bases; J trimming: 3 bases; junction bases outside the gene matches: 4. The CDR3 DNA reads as TGTGCCAGCAGCGTGACTAGCGGGCTCTACAATGAGCAGTTCTTC. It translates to CASSVTSGLYNEQFF.

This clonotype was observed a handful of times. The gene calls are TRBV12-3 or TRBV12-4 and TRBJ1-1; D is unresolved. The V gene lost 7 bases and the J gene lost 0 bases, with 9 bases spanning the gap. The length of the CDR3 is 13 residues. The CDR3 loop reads CASTAAMNTEAFF. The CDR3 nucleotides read TGTGCCAGCACGGCAGCGATGAACACTGAAGCTTTCTTT.

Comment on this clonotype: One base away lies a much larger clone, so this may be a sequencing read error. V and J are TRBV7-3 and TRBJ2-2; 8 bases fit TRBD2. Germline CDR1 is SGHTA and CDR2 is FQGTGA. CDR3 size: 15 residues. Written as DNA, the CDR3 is TGTGCCAGCGGCTTAGTCGGGGGGGCCGTCGGGGAGCTGTTTTTT. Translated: CASGLVGGAVGELFF.

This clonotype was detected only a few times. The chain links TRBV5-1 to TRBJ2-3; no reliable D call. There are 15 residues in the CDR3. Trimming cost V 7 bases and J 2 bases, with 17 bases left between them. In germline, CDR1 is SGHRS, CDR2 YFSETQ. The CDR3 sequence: CASSAIESPTDTQYF. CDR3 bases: TGCGCCAGCTCAGCTATCGAGAGCCCCACAGATACGCAGTATTTT.

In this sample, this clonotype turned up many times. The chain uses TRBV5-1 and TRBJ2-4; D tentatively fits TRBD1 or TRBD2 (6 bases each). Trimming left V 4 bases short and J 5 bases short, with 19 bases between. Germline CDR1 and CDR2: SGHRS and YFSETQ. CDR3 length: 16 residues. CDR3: CASSRGGSGSENIQYF. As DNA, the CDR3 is TGCGCCAGCAGCCGAGGGGGGAGTGGTTCCGAAAACATTCAGTACTTC.

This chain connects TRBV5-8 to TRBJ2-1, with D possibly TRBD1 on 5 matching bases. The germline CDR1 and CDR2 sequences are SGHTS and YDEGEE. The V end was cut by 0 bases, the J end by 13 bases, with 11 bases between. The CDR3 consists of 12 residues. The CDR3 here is CASSLGTLKQFF. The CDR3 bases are TGTGCCAGCAGCTTGGGGACACTAAAACAGTTCTTC.

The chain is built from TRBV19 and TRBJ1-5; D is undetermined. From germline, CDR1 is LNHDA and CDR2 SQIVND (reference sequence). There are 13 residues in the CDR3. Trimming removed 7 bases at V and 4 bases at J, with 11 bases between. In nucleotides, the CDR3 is TGTGCCAGTATAGGGCAGCATAATCAGCCCCAGCATTTT. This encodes CASIGQHNQPQHF.

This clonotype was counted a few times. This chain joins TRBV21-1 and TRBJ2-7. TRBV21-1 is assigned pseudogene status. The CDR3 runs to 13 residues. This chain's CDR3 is CASSKALYYEQYF. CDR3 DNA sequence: TGTGCCAGCAGCAAAGCGTTATATTACGAGCAGTACTTC.

In nucleotides, the CDR3 is TGCAGTGCTAGAGGTCTCGCTAGCACAGATACGCAGTATTTT. This encodes CSARGLASTDTQYF. This chain connects TRBV20-1 to TRBJ2-3; D is ambiguous. Germline V gene sequence: CDR1 DFQATT, CDR2 SNEGSKA (reference sequence). The CDR3 length is 14 residues. V dropped 1 base and J dropped 0 bases, with 8 bases sitting between them.

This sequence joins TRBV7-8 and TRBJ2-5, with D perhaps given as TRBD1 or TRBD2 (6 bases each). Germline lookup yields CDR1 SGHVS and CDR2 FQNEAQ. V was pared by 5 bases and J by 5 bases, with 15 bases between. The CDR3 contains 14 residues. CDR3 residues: CASSAGLRGETQYF. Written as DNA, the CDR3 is TGTGCCAGCAGCGCGGGACTGAGGGGGGAGACCCAGTACTTC.

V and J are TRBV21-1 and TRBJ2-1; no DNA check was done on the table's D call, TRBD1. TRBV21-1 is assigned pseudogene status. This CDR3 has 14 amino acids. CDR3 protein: CASIPGQGNNEQFF. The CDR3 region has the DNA TGTGCCAGCATCCCGGGACAGGGAAACAATGAGCAGTTCTTC.